The clone carrying this T cell receptor beta chain was observed a handful of times. Its target is unknown. The sample belongs to a study of Ad26.COV2.S vaccination and SARS-CoV-2 variants. At the level of the study: Donor participated within the Ad26.COV2.S arm of the COV1001 trial.

Sequenced by immunoSEQ multiplex PCR; TCRdb stores in-frame clones only, minus some. The sample lists roughly 400,000 clones, roughly 91% occurring once. V lost 4 bases, J lost 6 bases, and 10 bases lay in between. CDR1 SEHNR and CDR2 FQNEAQ come from the germline V gene (reference sequence). There are 12 residues in the CDR3. The treatment is: 15 to 20 received Ad26.COV2.S at low or high dose, single or two shots; roughly five received placebo; per-sample allocation not given. Day 63 after the first injection of vaccine or placebo was the sampling time. Overall study results and limits: Reportedly, spike-specific CD8+ and CD4+ T cell responses achieved substantial breadth once vaccination had taken place.

This chain uses TRBV7-9 with TRBJ2-7; D ambiguous. The sequence was obtained from a person aged 18-65 years who received the Ad26.COV2.S COVID-19 vaccine or a placebo. The sequencing used peripheral blood, collected in a trial of Ad26.COV2.S vaccine versus placebo. This chain's CDR3 is CASSSGGREQYF. CDR3 sequence (DNA): TGTGCCAGCAGCTCGGGTGGCCGCGAGCAGTACTTC.